The rows below give T cell receptor beta chains drawn from one sample of a study of response to subunit inactivated influenza vaccine. Each CDR3 protein is one row after TCRdb ran MiXCR on the RT-PCR reads. Of about 620,000 distinct CDR3 sequences in the sample, 10% to 15% are singletons; the top ten hold about a tenth. Sequencing was performed on PBMCs from blood, taken on the day of vaccination. These receptors all stem from a middle-aged man who received an inactivated influenza vaccine. Both conserved end residues are trimmed from each CDR3. Each record gives: V gene, CDR3 protein.

>TRBV7-6
ASSLSGGWADTQY
>TRBV20-1
SARRGAEGEAF
>TRBV13
ASSPRGNYYEQY
>TRBV5-1
ASSLGRTDTQY
>TRBV7-8
ASSLTGDRGYEQY
>TRBV12-3/TRBV12-4
ASSLQGQGSEGYT
>TRBV20-1
SASFGGYEQY
>TRBV20-1
SATLGGPDTQY
>TRBV5-1
ASSYQGPGTEAF
>TRBV11-1
ASSLEAVSSGTTYEQY
>TRBV6-2/TRBV6-3
ASSGASRELF
>TRBV11-2
ASSSYQVSGTMNTEAF
>TRBV24-1
ATSERVGLAGGAYNEQF
>TRBV27
ASSSRGQGASNIQY
>TRBV4-3
ASSQDYQGSHSPLH
>TRBV10-3
AISSLQGAYEQY
>TRBV12-3/TRBV12-4
ASSLTNLGAASTGELF
>TRBV30
AWIKGSGTDYGYT
>TRBV7-2
ASSPGPGQGGSQY
>TRBV6-2/TRBV6-3
ASMGLNTGELF
>TRBV7-6
ASSLMFGTVTDTQY
>TRBV29-1
SVQENGNQPQH
>TRBV7-2
ASSSLAGGHSNEQF
>TRBV5-1
ASSLAQSNEQF
>TRBV10-3
AISESGVSTDTQY
>TRBV15
ATSASSALGETQY
>TRBV20-1
SARDRRVLDEQF
>TRBV6-2/TRBV6-3
ASSYWRLDTQY
>TRBV12-3/TRBV12-4
ASSLASRDYTGELF
>TRBV9
ASSAGDSFTDTQY
>TRBV3-1
ASSQEVKWIGDTQY
>TRBV12-3/TRBV12-4
ASSLGGIGNTIY
>TRBV20-1
SGREDGEQF
>TRBV12-3/TRBV12-4
ASSLSRRLVSGELF
>TRBV20-1
SARGDRVTGELF
>TRBV6-1
ASGDSSYEQY
>TRBV28
ASGDSQVYGYT
>TRBV27
ASRGGGAHYNEQF
>TRBV25-1
ASSKAGTAYNEQF
>TRBV4-1
ASSQDGANQPQH
>TRBV7-2
ASSLGASGVRNEQF
>TRBV29-1
SVEPGQGSEQY
>TRBV7-9
ASSSQTGVYGYT
>TRBV20-1
SARDHRHWGYT
>TRBV6-5
ASSWQGVDTQY
>TRBV10-3
AIRTEVHQETQY
>TRBV7-6
ASSLGVRDGARSNTGELF
>TRBV24-1
ATSDYGTSGSFDNEQF
>TRBV10-3
AISESDGQGNGYT
>TRBV10-3
AISDPRASGRSHTGELF
>TRBV29-1
SVVPAQETQY
>TRBV10-3
AIRITGSGNTIY
>TRBV20-1
SASDAGPYNEQF
>TRBV4-1
ASSQVDRGINEQF
>TRBV11-2
ASSLVGGSLDTQY
>TRBV18
ASSPARSGGNEQY
>TRBV5-1
ASSIQGWTEAF